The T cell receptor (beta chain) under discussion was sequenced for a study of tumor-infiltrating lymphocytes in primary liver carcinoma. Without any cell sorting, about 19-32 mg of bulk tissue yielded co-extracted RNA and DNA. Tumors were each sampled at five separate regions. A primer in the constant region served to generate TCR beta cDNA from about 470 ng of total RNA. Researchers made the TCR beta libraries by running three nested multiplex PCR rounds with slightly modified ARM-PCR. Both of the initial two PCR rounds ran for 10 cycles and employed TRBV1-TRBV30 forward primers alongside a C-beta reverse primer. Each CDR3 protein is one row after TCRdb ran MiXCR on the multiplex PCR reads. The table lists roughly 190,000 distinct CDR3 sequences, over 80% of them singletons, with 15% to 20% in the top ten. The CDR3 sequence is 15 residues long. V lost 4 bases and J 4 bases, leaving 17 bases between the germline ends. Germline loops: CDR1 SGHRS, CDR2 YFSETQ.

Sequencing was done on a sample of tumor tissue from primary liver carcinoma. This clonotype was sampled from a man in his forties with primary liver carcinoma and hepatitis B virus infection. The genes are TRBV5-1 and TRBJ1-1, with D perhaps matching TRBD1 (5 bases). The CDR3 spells CASSTGTGDRTEAFF. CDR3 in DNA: TGCGCCAGCAGCACCGGGACGGGGGATCGCACTGAAGCTTTCTTT. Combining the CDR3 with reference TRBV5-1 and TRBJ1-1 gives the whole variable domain KAGVTQTPRYLIKTRGQQVTLSCSPISGHRSVSWYQQTPGQGLQFLFEYFSETQRNKGNFPGRFSGRQFSNSRSEMNVSTLELGDSALYLCASSTGTGDRTEAFFGQGTRLTVV.